One and the same sample provided the 8 T cell receptor beta chains below, sequenced in a study of T cell repertoires in cytomegalovirus infection. In TCRdb, the reads were re-called with MiXCR into one record per CDR3 protein. The sample consists of approximately 290,000 distinct CDR3 sequences, roughly 26% of them appearing once. Sequencing was carried out using PBMCs. The receptors come from a human donor in good health (CMV status not recorded). Some clones in this sample may be carry-over from other donors' samples.

CDR3 DNA: TGTGCCAGCAGTTACAATGGGGAGACCCAGTACTTC. Translated, it gives CASSYNGETQYF. The chain recombines TRBV2 with TRBJ2-5; no definite D call. There are 12 residues in the CDR3. The V and J ends lost 5 bases and 5 bases respectively, with 9 bases between them. CDR1 and CDR2 (germline): SNHLY, FYNNEI.

This clonotype was observed once. The chain employs TRBV24-1 and TRBJ1-4; TRBD1 aligns across 8 bases. This CDR3 is built from 14 residues. Germline assignment: CDR1 KGHDR and CDR2 SFDVKD. Trimming removed 3 bases from V and 11 bases from J; junction bases left unmatched: 7. The CDR3: CATSDADRGWKLFF. The CDR3 DNA follows: TGTGCCACCAGTGATGCCGACAGGGGCTGGAAACTGTTTTTT.

This chain links TRBV12-3 or TRBV12-4 with TRBJ2-5; tentative D call: TRBD1 (5 bases). Trimming shortened V by 7 bases and J by 0 bases, and 15 bases separated the two germline ends. The CDR3 covers 15 residues. The DNA of the CDR3 is TGTGCCAGCACCGACCGCACAGGCGACCAAGAGACCCAGTACTTC. Translation gives CASTDRTGDQETQYF.

This clonotype was recorded once. V usage is TRBV29-1 and J usage is TRBJ2-1; 8 bases align to TRBD2. Germline-derived CDR1 and CDR2 are SQVTM and ANQGSEA. The CDR3 covers 16 residues. Unmatched junction bases numbered 5, after V lost 1 base and J lost 0 bases. This chain's CDR3 is CSVEAGGPSSYNEQFF. CDR3 nucleotide sequence: TGCAGCGTTGAAGCGGGAGGGCCCTCCTCCTACAATGAGCAGTTCTTC.

The chain is built from TRBV2 and TRBJ1-6; perhaps TRBD1 as D (5 bases). The CDR3 loop spans 14 amino acids. V was cut by 1 base and J by 6 bases, with 7 bases left in between. Germline V lookup: CDR1 SNHLY, CDR2 FYNNEI. The DNA for the CDR3 is TGTGCCAGCAGTGAAGGACAGCCTAATTCACCCCTCCACTTT. The encoded protein is CASSEGQPNSPLHF.

V is TRBV12-3 or TRBV12-4 and J is TRBJ1-5; 7 positions agree with TRBD1. This CDR3 is 15 amino acids long. V lost 2 bases to trimming and J lost 5 bases; unmatched junction nucleotides: 6. The CDR3 region has the DNA TGTGCCAGCAGTTTAACAGGGGCCCCACATCAGCCCCAGCATTTT. This sequence encodes CASSLTGAPHQPQHF.

V gene TRBV29-1 combines with J gene TRBJ2-7; D gene uncertain. The germline CDR1 and CDR2 sequences are SQVTM and ANQGSEA. The CDR3 is made up of 13 amino acids. The V end was cut by 4 bases, the J end by 6 bases, with 16 bases between. The CDR3, as DNA: TGCAGCGTTGCCTCAGACCCGGGCGGCGAGCAGTACTTC. It codes for CSVASDPGGEQYF.

The rearrangement links TRBV6-5 to TRBJ1-1; 8 positions match TRBD1. V was pared by 1 base and J by 1 base, with 5 bases of the junction left unmatched. CDR1 and CDR2 (germline): MNHEY, SVGAGI. CDR3 length equals 16 residues. The CDR3 loop is CASSYFYGTGNTEAFF. The CDR3 DNA reads as TGTGCCAGCAGTTACTTTTACGGGACAGGGAACACTGAAGCTTTCTTT.